Listed here are 2 T cell receptor beta chains from one sample, sequenced in a study of T cell repertoires in cytomegalovirus infection. One entry per CDR3 protein, called by TCRdb with MiXCR from the reads. Among about 500,000 distinct CDR3 sequences listed, around 30% were seen once. Their recognized antigens are unknown. This specimen was cultured PBMCs, taken from culture after CMV antigen stimulation. These receptors all stem from a human donor in good health (CMV status not recorded). Some clones in this sample may be carry-over from other donors' samples.

V usage is TRBV5-1 and J usage is TRBJ2-1; 7 positions match TRBD1. Germline CDR1 and CDR2: SGHRS and YFSETQ. Germline trimming cut 4 bases from V and 6 bases from J; bases unmatched to any gene: 16. The CDR3 contains 17 residues. The CDR3 sequence: CASSRRQGHPSLNEQFF. In nucleotides, the CDR3 is TGCGCCAGCAGCAGGAGACAGGGTCACCCCTCCCTCAATGAGCAGTTCTTC.

This clonotype was counted a few times. The gene calls are TRBV6-2 or TRBV6-3 and TRBJ1-4; tentatively, D is TRBD1 (5 bases). This CDR3 spans 15 amino acids. Trimming left V 0 bases short and J 10 bases short, with 15 bases between. Germline V gene data show CDR1 as MNHEY and CDR2 as SVGEGT. DNA for the CDR3: TGTGCCAGCAGTTACTCTTCAGGGAGCACAGGAAAACTGTTTTTT. Residues: CASSYSSGSTGKLFF.